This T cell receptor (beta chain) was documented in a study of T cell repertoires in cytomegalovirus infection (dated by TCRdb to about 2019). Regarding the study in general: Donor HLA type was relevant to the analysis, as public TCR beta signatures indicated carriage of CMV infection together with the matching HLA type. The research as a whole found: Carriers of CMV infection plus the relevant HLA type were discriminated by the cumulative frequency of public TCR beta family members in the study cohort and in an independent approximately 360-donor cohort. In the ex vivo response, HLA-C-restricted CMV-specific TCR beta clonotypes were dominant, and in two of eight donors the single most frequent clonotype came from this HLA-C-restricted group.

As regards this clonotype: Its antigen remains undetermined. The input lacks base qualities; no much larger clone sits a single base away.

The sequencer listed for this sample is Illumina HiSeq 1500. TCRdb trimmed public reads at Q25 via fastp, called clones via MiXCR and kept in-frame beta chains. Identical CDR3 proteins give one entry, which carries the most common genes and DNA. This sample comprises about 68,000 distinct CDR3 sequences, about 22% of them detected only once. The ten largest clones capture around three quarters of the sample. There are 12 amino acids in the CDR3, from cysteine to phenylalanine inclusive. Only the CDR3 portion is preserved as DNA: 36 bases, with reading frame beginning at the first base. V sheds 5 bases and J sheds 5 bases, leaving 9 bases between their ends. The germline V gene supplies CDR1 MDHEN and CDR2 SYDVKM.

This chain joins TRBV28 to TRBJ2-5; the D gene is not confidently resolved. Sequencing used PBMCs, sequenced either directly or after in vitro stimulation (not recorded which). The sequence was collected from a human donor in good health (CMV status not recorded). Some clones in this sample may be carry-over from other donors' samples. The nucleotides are TGTGCCAGCAGTACCCCCTGGGAGACCCAGTACTTC. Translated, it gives CASSTPWETQYF.